Presented here are 32 T cell receptor beta chains from one specimen sequenced in a study of beta chain features in type 1 diabetes. The entirety of the isolated RNA underwent reverse transcription, so expressed TCRB transcripts were sequenced. Measured with immunoSEQ multiplex PCR; TCRdb has only the in-frame clones, and not every one. The sample has 400,000 to 450,000 clones, roughly 14% seen once; the top ten hold 0.035% to 0.045%. The sequenced sample was naive CD4+ T cells from blood. Receptors were obtained from a man aged 25 to 40 in good health.

This clone was recorded a few times. The chain carries TRBV18 and TRBJ2-7; 7 bases agree with TRBD1. Germline CDR1 and CDR2: KGHSH and LQKENI. V shed 5 bases, J shed 6 bases, and the junction held 10 bases outside the gene matches. CDR3 size: 14 residues. This CDR3 is CASSNPRQGVEQYF. The CDR3 coding sequence is TGTGCCAGCTCAAACCCTCGACAGGGCGTCGAGCAGTACTTC.

This sequence joins TRBV5-1 and TRBJ2-5, with D possibly matching TRBD1 (7 bases). The CDR3 consists of 20 residues. The germline V gene encodes CDR1 SGHRS and CDR2 YFSETQ. Trimming cost V 1 base and J 4 bases, with 29 bases left between them. CDR3 region: CASSLIKITGAGRGVETQYF. CDR3 nucleotide sequence: TGCGCCAGCAGCTTGATCAAGATTACAGGGGCCGGGAGAGGTGTAGAGACCCAGTACTTC.

This clone turned up a few times. Other DNA sequences from this sample encode an identical CDR3 as well. V gene TRBV30 combines with J gene TRBJ1-5; D is uncertain. This CDR3 spans 13 amino acids. CDR1 is GTSNPN, CDR2 SVGIG, per germline (reference sequence). V lost 0 bases and J lost 4, with 7 bases in between. The CDR3 DNA follows: TGTGCCTGGAGTGTTGGCGGAAATCAGCCCCAGCATTTT. Protein: CAWSVGGNQPQHF.

V gene TRBV6-5 combines with J gene TRBJ2-1; 11 bases line up with TRBD2. The germline CDR1 and CDR2 sequences are MNHEY and SVGAGI. J gave up 8 bases and V 8 bases, and 8 bases lay outside the gene matches. The length of the CDR3 is 14 residues. In DNA, the CDR3 is TGTGCCAGCTCCGGGACTAGCGGCTCATATGAGCAGTTCTTC. It codes for CASSGTSGSYEQFF.

The V call is TRBV4-3, the J call TRBJ2-1, with D tentatively TRBD2 (5 bases). The CDR3 runs 14 residues. The germline gives CDR1 LGHNA, CDR2 YSLEER. V lost 4 bases and J 6 bases, leaving 13 bases between the germline ends. The CDR3 DNA follows: TGCGCCAGCAGCCGCCTCCCGGGGTTCAATGAGCAGTTCTTC. This encodes CASSRLPGFNEQFF.

This clone was detected only a few times. The gene calls are TRBV9 and TRBJ1-3, with 10 bases lining up with TRBD1. Germline CDR1 and CDR2: SGDLS and YYNGEE. The CDR3 length is 16 residues. V shed 2 bases, J shed 0 bases, and the junction held 2 bases outside the gene matches. The CDR3 DNA reads TGTGCCAGCAGCGTGGGACAGGGGAGCTCTGGAAACACCATATATTTT. This sequence encodes CASSVGQGSSGNTIYF.

This clone has more than one count but fewer than ten. The J gene is TRBJ2-4, the V gene TRBV28; D is undetermined. CDR3 length: 16 residues. In germline, CDR1 is MDHEN, CDR2 SYDVKM. Trimming stripped 5 bases from V and 0 bases from J, with 14 bases between. CDR3 in DNA: TGTGCCAGCAGTCCCGGCAGGTTTCAAGCCAAAAACATTCAGTACTTC. Amino acid sequence: CASSPGRFQAKNIQYF.

The rearrangement uses TRBV18 and TRBJ2-1; tentative D call: TRBD1 (6 bases). CDR1 and CDR2 from the germline V gene are KGHSH and LQKENI. The CDR3 runs to 13 residues. Trimming removed 3 bases at V and 9 bases at J, with 12 bases between. The CDR3 DNA sequence: TGTGCCAGCTCACCCGTACAGGGCGTTGAGCAGTTCTTC. Protein sequence: CASSPVQGVEQFF.

The chain has TRBV7-9 and TRBJ1-3; D is uncertain. The V and J ends lost 6 bases and 2 bases respectively, with 8 bases between them. Germline V gives CDR1 SEHNR, CDR2 FQNEAQ (reference sequence). The CDR3 runs to 13 residues. Written as DNA, the CDR3 is TGTGCCAGCAGGATCGGGACTGGAAACACCATATATTTT. Its translation: CASRIGTGNTIYF.

This clone has just a few counts. The chain is built from TRBV25-1 and TRBJ1-2; TRBD1 matches at 8 bases. The CDR3 sequence is 17 residues long. Trimming removed 1 base from V and 0 bases from J; junction bases left unmatched: 7. Germline CDR1 is MGHDK and CDR2 is SYGVNS. The CDR3 bases are TGTGCCAGCAGTGAATCCCTCGGACAGGGCCCTAACTATGGCTACACCTTC. This encodes CASSESLGQGPNYGYTF.

This clone has only a few counts. This chain connects TRBV5-1 to TRBJ2-1; TRBD2 matches at 10 bases. CDR1 is SGHRS, CDR2 YFSETQ, per germline. The CDR3 is 14 amino acids. Losses at the gene ends were 1 base for V and 9 bases for J; bases not matched to a gene: 4. CDR3: CASSLSSGSGEQFF. The CDR3 nucleotides are TGCGCCAGCAGCTTGTCTAGCGGGAGCGGTGAGCAGTTCTTC.

This clone was counted a few times. Written as DNA, the CDR3 is TGTGCCACCAGTCGACAGACCGCGCAGGGCTACACCTTC. It translates to CATSRQTAQGYTF. V gene TRBV9 combines with J gene TRBJ1-2, with a possible D match to TRBD1 (5 bases). There are 13 residues in the CDR3. V was clipped by 9 bases and J by 8 bases, with 20 bases between them. Germline V gene sequence: CDR1 SGDLS, CDR2 YYNGEE.

This chain links TRBV15 with TRBJ2-5; D gene unclear. This CDR3 comprises 15 residues. Trimming removed 0 bases from V and 4 bases from J, with 12 bases in between. Germline CDR1 and CDR2: LNHNV and YYDKDF (reference sequence). This chain's CDR3 is CATSRDGQAPETQYF. The CDR3 DNA reads as TGTGCCACCAGCAGAGATGGGCAGGCGCCAGAGACCCAGTACTTC.

This clone was detected only a few times. The rearrangement links TRBV29-1 to TRBJ2-1; 11 nucleotides match TRBD2. The ends lost 6 bases at V and 2 bases at J; junction bases unmatched: 3. Germline CDR1 SQVTM, CDR2 ANQGSEA. CDR3 length: 14 residues. The CDR3 DNA reads as TGCAGCGTAGAACTAGCGGGAGCCTACAATGAGCAGTTCTTC. Its protein is CSVELAGAYNEQFF.

This clone was picked up a small number of times. Other DNA sequences in this specimen translate into the identical CDR3. The chain employs TRBV9 and TRBJ2-2, with no clear D. The CDR3 consists of 13 residues. Germline loops: CDR1 SGDLS, CDR2 YYNGEE. V shed 0 bases and J shed 4 bases, with 4 bases lying between them. DNA of the CDR3: TGTGCCAGCAGCGTAGGCGGCACCGGGGAGCTGTTTTTT. Protein: CASSVGGTGELFF.

This clone was seen a handful of times. CDR3 region: CASSQSKGRFSSYEQYV. The DNA for the CDR3 is TGCGCCAGCAGTCAATCAAAGGGACGGTTTAGCTCCTACGAGCAGTACGTC. This sequence joins TRBV23-1 and TRBJ2-7; TRBD1 or TRBD2 may be the D gene (5 bases each). TRBV23-1 is sorted into the ORF group, with uncertain function. Between the trimmed V and J ends, which lost 0 bases and 0 bases, there was a span of 15 bases. The CDR3 sequence is 17 residues long.

This clone was found a few times. This rearrangement joins TRBV7-2 to TRBJ1-2; no clear D gene. V was trimmed by 2 bases and J by 3 bases, leaving 13 bases between them. From germline, CDR1 is SGHTA and CDR2 FQGNSA. The CDR3 runs 15 residues. CDR3 coding DNA: TGTGCCAGCAGCTTAAAGGCGGGTTTGGACTATGGCTACACCTTC. Protein: CASSLKAGLDYGYTF.

This clone showed up just a few times. The gene calls are TRBV7-2 and TRBJ1-5; D perhaps matches TRBD1 (5 bases). V lost 4 bases to trimming and J lost 5 bases, with 15 bases between them. CDR1 and CDR2 from the germline V gene are SGHTA and FQGNSA. This CDR3 has 15 residues. The CDR3 DNA reads as TGTGCCAGCAGCTCCCTAGCGGCAGGGTATCAGCCCCAGCATTTT. This codes for CASSSLAAGYQPQHF.

The rearrangement uses TRBV5-6 and TRBJ1-2, with unresolved D. Germline V CDR1 and CDR2: SGHDT, YYEEEE. The length of the CDR3 is 14 residues. V was pared by 4 bases and J by 1 base, with 11 bases between. The CDR3 nucleotides are TGTGCCAGCAGCCGAGGGAGGAATAACTATGGCTACACCTTC. Encoded protein: CASSRGRNNYGYTF.

Only a few counts were recorded for this clone. The V gene is TRBV27, the J gene TRBJ2-3, with TRBD1 identical over 10 bases. The CDR3 totals 15 residues. The J segment lost 7 bases and the V segment lost 5 bases, leaving 9 bases of the junction unmatched. CDR1 is MNHEY and CDR2 is SMNVEV in the germline V gene (reference sequence). This CDR3 reads CASSPGQGSSYTQYF. CDR3 coding DNA: TGTGCCAGCAGTCCGGGACAGGGGAGTTCTTATACGCAGTATTTT.

This clone was recorded a few times. The chain links TRBV7-2 to TRBJ2-5; 11 positions match TRBD2. The CDR3 loop spans 14 amino acids. The ends lost 5 bases at V and 5 bases at J; junction bases unmatched: 4. Germline assignment: CDR1 SGHTA and CDR2 FQGNSA. CDR3 in amino acids: CASSQLAGVETQYF. The CDR3 DNA reads TGTGCCAGCAGCCAACTAGCGGGGGTGGAGACCCAGTACTTC.

The chain couples TRBV29-1 to TRBJ2-3, with D possibly matching TRBD2 (7 bases). Trimming stripped 3 bases from V and 1 base from J, with 14 bases between. Germline assignment: CDR1 SQVTM and CDR2 ANQGSEA. The CDR3 covers 15 residues. The DNA of the CDR3 is TGCAGCGTTGATACGTGGCGGGGGCGCACAGATACGCAGTATTTT. It yields the protein CSVDTWRGRTDTQYF.

This clone turned up a few times. In DNA, the CDR3 is TGCGCCAGCAGCTTGGAACCTTCCTATAACTATGGCTACACCTTC. Its protein is CASSLEPSYNYGYTF. This sequence joins TRBV5-1 and TRBJ1-2; D remains ambiguous. CDR1 is SGHRS and CDR2 is YFSETQ in the germline V gene. V lost 0 bases and J lost 1, with 10 bases in between. The CDR3 spans 15 residues.

In this sample, this clone turned up a few times. This sequence joins TRBV30 and TRBJ1-5, with D uncertain. Germline CDR1 and CDR2: GTSNPN and SVGIG (reference sequence). V lost 1 base, J lost 2 bases, and 12 bases lay in between. The CDR3 has 15 amino acids. CDR3 nucleotides: TGTGCCTGGAGTGGCCCCAGCCTGGGCAATCAGCCCCAGCATTTT. This gives the protein CAWSGPSLGNQPQHF.

The CDR3 here is CASSFGDRGGPQHF. CDR3 DNA: TGTGCCAGCAGCTTCGGAGACAGGGGAGGTCCCCAGCATTTT. The chain couples TRBV7-2 to TRBJ1-5, with TRBD1 identical over 8 bases. The junction had 8 bases not matched to a gene; V was cut back by 3 bases and J by 10 bases. Germline loops: CDR1 SGHTA, CDR2 FQGNSA. The CDR3 has 14 amino acids. The full variable domain, rest sourced from reference TRBV7-2 and TRBJ1-5, is GAGVSQSPSNKVTEKGKDVELRCDPISGHTALYWYRQSLGQGLEFLIYFQGNSAPDKSGLPSDRFSAERTGGSVSTLTIQRTQQEDSAVYLCASSFGDRGGPQHFGDGTRLSIL.

CDR3 loop: CAMGLGEGTEAFF. The CDR3 coding sequence is TGTGCCATGGGTTTGGGGGAAGGCACTGAAGCTTTCTTT. This chain joins TRBV10-3 and TRBJ1-1; TRBD1 might be the D (5 bases). This CDR3 is 13 amino acids long. V dropped 9 bases and J dropped 4 bases, with 15 bases sitting between them. CDR1 and CDR2 (germline): ENHRY, SYGVKD.

The gene calls are TRBV4-2 and TRBJ1-5; no firm D call. CDR3 length: 12 amino acids. The V end lost 0 bases, the J end lost 5 bases, and 2 bases lay between the germline ends. CDR1 is LGHNA and CDR2 is YNFKEQ in the germline V gene. The CDR3 sequence is CASSQDDQPQHF. CDR3 DNA sequence: TGTGCCAGCAGCCAAGATGATCAGCCCCAGCATTTT.

The rearrangement uses TRBV9 and TRBJ2-5; no clear D. CDR3 size: 14 residues. Looked up from germline, CDR1 is SGDLS and CDR2 is YYNGEE. V lost 1 base, J lost 5 bases, and 12 bases lay in between. Here the CDR3 reads CASSVNQNRETQYF. As DNA, the CDR3 is TGTGCCAGCAGCGTAAATCAAAATAGGGAGACCCAGTACTTC.

V is TRBV20-1 and J is TRBJ2-5; D may be TRBD2 (5 bases). Germline lookup yields CDR1 DFQATT and CDR2 SNEGSKA (reference sequence). V was trimmed by 8 bases and J by 3 bases, leaving 10 bases between them. The CDR3 runs to 11 residues. CDR3 loop: CSQRGKETQYF. For the CDR3, the DNA is TGCAGTCAGCGAGGGAAAGAGACCCAGTACTTC.

This clone was picked up a small number of times. J is TRBJ2-7 and V is TRBV5-4; possible D gene TRBD1, 6 bases. The CDR3 totals 13 residues. Germline V gene data show CDR1 as SGHNT and CDR2 as YYREEE (reference sequence). Trimming removed 4 bases from V and 2 bases from J, with 10 bases in between. The chain's CDR3 is CASSVRGPYEQYF. The CDR3 coding sequence is TGTGCCAGCAGCGTCAGGGGCCCCTACGAGCAGTACTTC.

This clone was recorded a few times. This chain uses TRBV10-3 with TRBJ2-3; TRBD1 matches 8 bases. V trimming: 4 bases; J trimming: 6 bases; junction bases outside the gene matches: 12. The CDR3 is made up of 16 amino acids. Germline V gives CDR1 ENHRY, CDR2 SYGVKD. CDR3 loop: CAISGSLRGPGDTQYF. In DNA, the CDR3 is TGTGCCATCAGTGGGTCCCTCAGGGGGCCGGGGGATACGCAGTATTTT.

Notes on this clone: This could be a read error, since a much larger clone is one nucleotide away. The chain joins TRBV29-1 to TRBJ2-3; 9 bases are a match to TRBD1. The germline V gene has CDR1 SQVTM and CDR2 ANQGSEA. This CDR3 contains 13 residues. The J segment lost 2 bases and the V segment lost 6 bases, leaving 3 bases of the junction unmatched. The CDR3 nucleotides are TGCAGCGTCACAGGGGGCGTCACAGATACGCAGTATTTT. It yields the protein CSVTGGVTDTQYF.